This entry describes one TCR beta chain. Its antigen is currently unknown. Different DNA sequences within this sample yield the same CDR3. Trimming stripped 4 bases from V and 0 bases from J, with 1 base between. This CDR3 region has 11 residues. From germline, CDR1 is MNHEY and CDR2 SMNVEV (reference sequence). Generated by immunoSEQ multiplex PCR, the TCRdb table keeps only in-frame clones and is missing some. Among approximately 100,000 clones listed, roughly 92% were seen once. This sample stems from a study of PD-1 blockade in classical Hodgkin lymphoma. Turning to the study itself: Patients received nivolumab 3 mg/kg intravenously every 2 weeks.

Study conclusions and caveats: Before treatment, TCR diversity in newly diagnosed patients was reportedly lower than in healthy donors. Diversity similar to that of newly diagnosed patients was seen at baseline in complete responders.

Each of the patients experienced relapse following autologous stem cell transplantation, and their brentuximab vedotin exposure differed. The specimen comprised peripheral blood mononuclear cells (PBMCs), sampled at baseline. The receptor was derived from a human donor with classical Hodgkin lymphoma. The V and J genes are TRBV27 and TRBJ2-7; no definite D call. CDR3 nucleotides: TGTGCCAGCAGTTCCTCCTACGAGCAGTACTTC. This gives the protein CASSSSYEQYF.